Each of the 19 T cell receptor beta chains below was sequenced from the same sample in a study of Tregs in tolerant kidney transplant recipients. Sequenced by immunoSEQ multiplex PCR; TCRdb stores in-frame clones only, minus some. Of around 120,000 clones detected, around 94% appear once; the ten largest clones hold approximately 0.59%. Sequencing input: CD4+ T cells from blood. The receptors here all came from a human donor in good health.

The CDR3 coding sequence is TGTGCCAGCAGCTTCAGGGGACGGCAGGGGGCCCGCGAGCAGTACTTC. This encodes CASSFRGRQGAREQYF. This chain links TRBV7-9 with TRBJ2-7; TRBD1 aligns across 8 bases. There are 16 residues in the CDR3. Unmatched junction bases numbered 13, after V lost 3 bases and J lost 6 bases. Germline CDR1 SEHNR, CDR2 FQNEAQ (reference sequence).

The J gene is TRBJ1-1, the V gene TRBV30; 7 bases agree with TRBD1. Trimming removed 4 bases from V and 1 base from J; junction bases left unmatched: 9. CDR3 length: 15 residues. CDR1 is GTSNPN, CDR2 SVGIG, per germline (reference sequence). The CDR3 reads CAWTRQGGRNTEAFF. The CDR3 nucleotides are TGTGCCTGGACCCGACAGGGAGGGCGGAACACTGAAGCTTTCTTT.

The chain joins TRBV5-1 to TRBJ1-2, with TRBD1 identical over 9 bases. J lost 3 bases, V lost 2 bases, and 2 bases had no gene match. The germline V gene encodes CDR1 SGHRS and CDR2 YFSETQ. This CDR3 contains 14 residues. The CDR3 here is CASSLRQGDYGYTF. In nucleotides, the CDR3 is TGCGCCAGCAGCTTACGACAGGGGGACTATGGCTACACCTTC.

The chain couples TRBV5-5 to TRBJ2-3, with 10 positions matching TRBD1. The CDR3 is 16 amino acids. V gave up 4 bases and J gave up 1 base; unmatched junction bases: 6. From germline, CDR1 is SGHKS and CDR2 YYEKEE (reference sequence). CDR3 DNA sequence: TGTGCCAGCAGCCGGACAGGGGGTGGGCGCACAGATACGCAGTATTTT. Amino acid sequence: CASSRTGGGRTDTQYF.

As for this clone: Relative to the germline gene, one junction end is altered; a read error may explain this. The J gene is TRBJ1-2, the V gene TRBV14, with D uncertain. CDR1 and CDR2 (germline): SGHDN, FVKESK. There are 12 residues in the CDR3. The CDR3 loop is CVSSQEGDGYTF. CDR3 DNA: TGTGTCAGCAGCCAAGAAGGTGATGGCTACACCTTC.

This chain links TRBV2 with TRBJ1-4; a possible D gene is TRBD1 (6 bases). The germline gives CDR1 SNHLY, CDR2 FYNNEI. The V end was cut by 6 bases, the J end by 5 bases, with 22 bases between. There are 17 residues in the CDR3. CDR3 amino acids: CASRGRGAGSSNEKLFF. The DNA of the CDR3 is TGTGCCAGCAGAGGCAGGGGCGCGGGGAGTTCCAATGAAAAACTGTTTTTT.

The chain is built from TRBV5-4 and TRBJ2-1; 7 bases match TRBD2. V dropped 4 bases and J dropped 6; count of bases not matched to a gene: 4. Germline V gene lookup returns CDR1 SGHNT and CDR2 YYREEE (reference sequence). This CDR3 has 13 residues. Here the CDR3 DNA reads TGTGCCAGCAGCCGGCCGGGAGGCAATGAGCAGTTCTTC. It specifies CASSRPGGNEQFF.

V is TRBV30 and J is TRBJ2-1; D call uncertain. Germline CDR1 GTSNPN, CDR2 SVGIG (reference sequence). This CDR3 spans 15 amino acids. The V end lost 1 base, the J end lost 6 bases, and 16 bases lay between the germline ends. The CDR3 is CAWSALSQTTNEQFF. DNA of the CDR3: TGTGCCTGGAGTGCCCTCAGCCAAACAACCAATGAGCAGTTCTTC.

The chain combines TRBV5-6 with TRBJ2-6; D may be TRBD1 or TRBD2 (5 bases each). V lost 2 bases and J lost 4, with 10 bases in between. This CDR3 has 15 residues. Germline CDR1 reads SGHDT; CDR2 reads YYEEEE. The CDR3 region is CASSFGASGANVLTF. CDR3 in DNA: TGTGCCAGCAGCTTCGGGGCGTCGGGGGCCAACGTCCTGACTTTC.

This clone has just one count. J is TRBJ2-7 and V is TRBV6-5; 9 bases are shared with TRBD1. This CDR3 is built from 15 residues. CDR1 is MNHEY, CDR2 SVGAGI, per germline. V lost 6 bases and J lost 3; bases outside the gene matches: 9. The CDR3 sequence: CASRPGTGIGYEQYF. CDR3 coding DNA: TGTGCCAGCAGGCCCGGGACAGGGATAGGCTACGAGCAGTACTTC.

The chain has TRBV29-1 and TRBJ2-2; D is perhaps TRBD1 (6 bases). This CDR3 comprises 14 residues. Trimming stripped 6 bases from V and 2 bases from J, with 13 bases between. CDR1 is SQVTM and CDR2 is ANQGSEA in the germline V gene. CDR3 bases: TGCAGCGTGACAGGAGAATTAAACACCGGGGAGCTGTTTTTT. It codes for CSVTGELNTGELFF.

The gene calls are TRBV5-1 and TRBJ1-2; perhaps TRBD1 as D (5 bases). From germline, CDR1 is SGHRS and CDR2 YFSETQ. This CDR3 spans 15 amino acids. The V end lost 3 bases, the J end lost 4 bases, and 16 bases lay between the germline ends. The CDR3, as DNA: TGCGCCAGCAGCTCGACCCCTTCCGGGACCTATGGCTACACCTTC. It specifies CASSSTPSGTYGYTF.

This clone was seen once. V gene TRBV5-6 combines with J gene TRBJ2-1, with D tentatively TRBD1 or TRBD2 (5 bases each). Looked up from germline, CDR1 is SGHDT and CDR2 is YYEEEE. The CDR3 extends over 17 amino acids. Trimming took off 4 bases at V and 2 bases at J, with 19 bases between the two ends. CDR3 loop: CASSPPRGTHTYNEQFF. CDR3 DNA sequence: TGTGCCAGCAGCCCACCTCGGGGCACACACACCTACAATGAGCAGTTCTTC.

The chain is built from TRBV5-1 and TRBJ2-1; D gene uncertain. This CDR3 region has 11 residues. CDR1 is SGHRS, CDR2 YFSETQ, per germline. V lost 1 base and J 6 bases, leaving 2 bases between the germline ends. CDR3 bases: TGCGCCAGCAGCTTGTTCAATGAGCAGTTCTTC. Protein: CASSLFNEQFF. Full variable domain (outside the CDR3, taken from reference TRBV5-1 and TRBJ2-1): KAGVTQTPRYLIKTRGQQVTLSCSPISGHRSVSWYQQTPGQGLQFLFEYFSETQRNKGNFPGRFSGRQFSNSRSEMNVSTLELGDSALYLCASSLFNEQFFGPGTRLTVL.

The J gene is TRBJ1-4, the V gene TRBV6-5, with TRBD1 matching 10 bases. V shed 6 bases and J 8 bases; nucleotides not matched to a gene: 3. This CDR3 region has 13 residues. Germline V gene lookup returns CDR1 MNHEY and CDR2 SVGAGI. The chain's CDR3 is CASSRTGGEKLFF. CDR3 coding DNA: TGTGCCAGCAGCAGGACAGGGGGGGAAAAACTGTTTTTT.

CDR3 sequence: CASTPLSSGGALNEQFF. DNA of the CDR3: TGTGCCAGCACCCCCCTTTCTAGCGGGGGGGCGTTAAATGAGCAGTTCTTC. The chain employs TRBV2 and TRBJ2-1; 12 nucleotides line up with TRBD2. The CDR3 length is 17 residues. V shed 7 bases and J 7 bases; nucleotides not matched to a gene: 14. Germline assignment: CDR1 SNHLY and CDR2 FYNNEI.

This clone was seen only once. CDR3 sequence (DNA): TGCGCCAGCAGCTTCGGGAGAGGGAACACCGGGGAGCTGTTTTTT. It is translated as CASSFGRGNTGELFF. The J gene is TRBJ2-2, the V gene TRBV5-1; weak D call: TRBD2 (6 bases). The V gene's germline CDR1 is SGHRS and CDR2 YFSETQ. The CDR3 covers 15 residues. Trimming took off 2 bases at V and 1 base at J, with 9 bases between the two ends.

The V call is TRBV7-2, the J call TRBJ2-7; 11 nucleotides line up with TRBD2. Germline V gene data show CDR1 as SGHTA and CDR2 as FQGNSA. This CDR3 is built from 15 residues. J gave up 2 bases and V 3 bases, and 3 bases lay outside the gene matches. The DNA of the CDR3 is TGTGCCAGCAGCTTTCTAGCGGGGGGTACCTACGAGCAGTACTTC. Translated, it gives CASSFLAGGTYEQYF.

The V gene is TRBV18, the J gene TRBJ2-7, with 7 bases identical to TRBD1. The junction had 2 bases not matched to a gene; V was cut back by 1 base and J by 5 bases. This CDR3 region has 13 residues. CDR1 and CDR2 (germline): KGHSH, LQKENI. The CDR3 DNA reads as TGTGCCAGCTCACCACGGCAGGGGGACGAGCAGTACTTC. This codes for CASSPRQGDEQYF. Full variable domain (rest looked up from reference TRBV18 and TRBJ2-7): NAGVMQNPRHLVRRRGQEARLRCSPMKGHSHVYWYRQLPEEGLKFMVYLQKENIIDESGMPKERFSAEFPKEGPSILRIQQVVRGDSAAYFCASSPRQGDEQYFGPGTRLTVT.